This T cell receptor (beta chain) was obtained from a study of memory CD4+ T cells and cytomegalovirus serostatus. Study-wide findings and caveats: Suggested: most of the CMV-linked TCR signature lies in CD4+ memory cells.

To note about this clone: Its antigen is unknown.

This CDR3 has 15 residues. Germline V gene data show CDR1 as SGHRS and CDR2 as YFSETQ. V trimming: 2 bases; J trimming: 4 bases; junction bases outside the gene matches: 4. Single viable CD3+CD4+CD8-CD45RO+ cells were sorted as the memory CD4+ T cells. Source study methods: After removing out-of-frame reads, approximately 2.2 million distinct TCRbeta sequences remained. Sequencing used immunoSEQ multiplex PCR; TCRdb keeps in-frame clones, though not all of them. V and J calls and clone size are as listed in that table; D and trimming were resolved from the DNA. This table holds tens of thousands of clones, approximately 71% found once.

The chain couples TRBV5-1 to TRBJ2-2, with 8 bases aligning to TRBD2. The receptor was derived from an adult in good health and CMV-seronegative. The sample was memory CD4+ T cells from blood. CDR3 amino acids: CASSLAGAGTGELFF. DNA of the CDR3: TGCGCCAGCAGCTTAGCGGGAGCGGGCACCGGGGAGCTGTTTTTT. The entire variable domain, with the rest obtained from reference TRBV5-1 and TRBJ2-2, is as follows: KAGVTQTPRYLIKTRGQQVTLSCSPISGHRSVSWYQQTPGQGLQFLFEYFSETQRNKGNFPGRFSGRQFSNSRSEMNVSTLELGDSALYLCASSLAGAGTGELFFGEGSRLTVL.